One and the same sample provided the 3 T cell receptor beta chains below, sequenced in a study of blood T cell repertoires in COVID-19. The protocol was immunoSEQ multiplex PCR, while the TCRdb copy is restricted to in-frame clones and leaves out a portion. The sample includes 250,000 to 350,000 clones, around 90% seen only once; the top ten take about 1%. What was sequenced was PBMCs or T cells enriched from blood (not recorded which). These receptor sequences come from a woman aged 25 to 45 who had recovered from COVID-19.

J is TRBJ1-5 and V is TRBV2; tentatively, D is TRBD1 (6 bases). Germline-derived CDR1 and CDR2 are SNHLY and FYNNEI. The CDR3 spans 14 residues. Trimming shortened V by 6 bases and J by 5 bases, and 14 bases separated the two germline ends. CDR3 loop: CASSLQGFDQPQHF. The CDR3 nucleotides are TGTGCCAGCAGCCTACAGGGTTTCGATCAGCCCCAGCATTTT.

This chain links TRBV15 with TRBJ1-4; the D is unclear. V lost 1 base and J lost 8, with 20 bases in between. The V gene's germline CDR1 is LNHNV and CDR2 YYDKDF (reference sequence). The CDR3 extends over 17 amino acids. The CDR3 reads CATSRVWPAGNREKLFF. The CDR3 DNA follows: TGTGCCACCAGCAGAGTTTGGCCCGCCGGGAATAGGGAAAAACTGTTTTTT.

The V and J genes are TRBV28 and TRBJ1-2; D possibly corresponds to TRBD1 (5 bases). CDR1 and CDR2 from the germline V gene are MDHEN and SYDVKM. Between the trimmed V and J ends, which lost 10 bases and 2 bases, there was a span of 14 bases. This CDR3 spans 13 amino acids. DNA for the CDR3: TGTGCCACCATTACGACAGAAAACTATGGCTACACCTTC. This encodes CATITTENYGYTF.